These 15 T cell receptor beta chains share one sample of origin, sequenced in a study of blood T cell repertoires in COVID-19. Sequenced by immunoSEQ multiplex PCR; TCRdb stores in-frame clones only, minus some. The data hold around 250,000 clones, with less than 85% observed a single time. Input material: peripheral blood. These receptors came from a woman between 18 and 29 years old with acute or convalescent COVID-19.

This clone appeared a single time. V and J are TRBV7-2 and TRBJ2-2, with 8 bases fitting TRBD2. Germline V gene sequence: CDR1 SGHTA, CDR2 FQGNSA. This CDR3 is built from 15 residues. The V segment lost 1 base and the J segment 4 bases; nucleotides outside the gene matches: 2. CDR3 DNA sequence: TGTGCCAGCAGCTTAGTCGGGAGGGTCACCGGGGAGCTGTTTTTT. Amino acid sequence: CASSLVGRVTGELFF.

DNA of the CDR3: TGTGCCAGCAGTGATTGGGGAGGGGGTGATGAAAAACTGTTTTTT. Its translation: CASSDWGGGDEKLFF. The chain has TRBV25-1 and TRBJ1-4; D is possibly TRBD1 (6 bases). The CDR3 has 15 amino acids. CDR1 and CDR2 (germline): MGHDK, SYGVNS. The V and J ends lost 3 bases and 6 bases respectively, with 14 bases between them.

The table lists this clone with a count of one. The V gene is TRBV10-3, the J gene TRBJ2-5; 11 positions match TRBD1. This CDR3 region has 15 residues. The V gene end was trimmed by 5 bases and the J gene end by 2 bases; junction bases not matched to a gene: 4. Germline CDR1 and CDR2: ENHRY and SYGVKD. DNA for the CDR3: TGTGCCATCAGTAGGACAGGGGGCCCTCAAGAGACCCAGTACTTC. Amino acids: CAISRTGGPQETQYF.

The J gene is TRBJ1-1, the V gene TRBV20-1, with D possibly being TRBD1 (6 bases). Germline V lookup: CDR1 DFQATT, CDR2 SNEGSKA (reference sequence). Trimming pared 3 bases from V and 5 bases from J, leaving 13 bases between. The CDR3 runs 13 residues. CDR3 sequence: CSASWGGWTEAFF. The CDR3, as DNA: TGCAGTGCTAGTTGGGGGGGCTGGACTGAAGCTTTCTTT.

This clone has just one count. In nucleotides, the CDR3 is TGTGCCAGCAGCTCACTGGGACTAGCGGATCAAGAGACCCAGTACTTC. This sequence encodes CASSSLGLADQETQYF. The chain is built from TRBV11-2 and TRBJ2-5; the match to TRBD2 covers 11 bases. Per the germline V gene, CDR1 is SGHAT and CDR2 is FQNNGV. Trimming cost V 4 bases and J 2 bases; bases outside gene matches: 6. This CDR3 contains 16 residues.

The CDR3 DNA is TGTGCCAGCAGCTTTGGGACAGGGTCTTCGGATACGCAGTATTTT. Its translation is CASSFGTGSSDTQYF. The genes are TRBV7-6 and TRBJ2-3; 9 bases line up with TRBD1. The CDR3 spans 15 residues. Germline values: CDR1 SGHVS, CDR2 FNYEAQ. Germline trimming cut 3 bases from V and 6 bases from J; bases unmatched to any gene: 7.

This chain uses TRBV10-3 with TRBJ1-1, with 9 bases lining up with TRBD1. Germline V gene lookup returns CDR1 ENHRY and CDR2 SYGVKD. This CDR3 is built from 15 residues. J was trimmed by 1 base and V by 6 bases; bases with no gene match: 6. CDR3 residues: CAISLDRGQNTEAFF. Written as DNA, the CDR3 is TGTGCCATCAGCTTGGACAGGGGACAGAACACTGAAGCTTTCTTT.

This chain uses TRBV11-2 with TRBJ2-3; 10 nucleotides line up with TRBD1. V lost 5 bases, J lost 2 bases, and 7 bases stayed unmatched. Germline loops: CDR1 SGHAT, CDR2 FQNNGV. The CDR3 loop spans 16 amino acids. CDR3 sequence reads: CASSRGGTGVTDTQYF. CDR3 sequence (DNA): TGTGCCAGCAGCCGAGGCGGGACAGGGGTCACAGATACGCAGTATTTT.

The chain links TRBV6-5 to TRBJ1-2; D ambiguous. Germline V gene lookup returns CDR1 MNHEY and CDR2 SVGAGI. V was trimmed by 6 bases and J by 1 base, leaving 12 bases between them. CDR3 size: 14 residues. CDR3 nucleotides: TGTGCCAGCAGCCGAGGCACGGTTAACTATGGCTACACCTTC. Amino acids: CASSRGTVNYGYTF.

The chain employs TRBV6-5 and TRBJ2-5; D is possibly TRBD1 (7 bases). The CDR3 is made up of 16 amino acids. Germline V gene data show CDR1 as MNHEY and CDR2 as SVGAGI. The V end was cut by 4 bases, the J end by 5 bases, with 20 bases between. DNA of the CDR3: TGTGCCAGCAGTTCGGGAACAGGGGCTGGGGGGGAGACCCAGTACTTC. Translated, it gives CASSSGTGAGGETQYF.

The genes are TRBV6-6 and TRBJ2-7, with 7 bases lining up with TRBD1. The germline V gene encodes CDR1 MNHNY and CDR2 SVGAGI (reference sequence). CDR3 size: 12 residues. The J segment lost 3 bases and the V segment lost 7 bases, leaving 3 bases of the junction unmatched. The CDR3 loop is CASTGTDYEQYF. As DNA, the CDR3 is TGTGCCAGCACCGGGACAGACTACGAGCAGTACTTC.

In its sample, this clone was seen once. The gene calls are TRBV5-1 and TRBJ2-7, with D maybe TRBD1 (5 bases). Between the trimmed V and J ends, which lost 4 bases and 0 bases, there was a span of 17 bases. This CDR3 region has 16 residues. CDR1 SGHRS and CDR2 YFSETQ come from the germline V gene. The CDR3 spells CASSPTPTTASYEQYF. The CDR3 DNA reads TGCGCCAGCAGCCCCACCCCGACGACAGCCTCCTACGAGCAGTACTTC.

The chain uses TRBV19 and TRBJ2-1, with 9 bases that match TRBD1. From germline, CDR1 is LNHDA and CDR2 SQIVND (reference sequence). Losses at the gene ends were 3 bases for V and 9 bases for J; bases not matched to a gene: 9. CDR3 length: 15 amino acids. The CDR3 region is CASSIRYRGPGEQFF. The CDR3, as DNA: TGTGCCAGTAGTATTCGGTACAGGGGGCCCGGTGAGCAGTTCTTC. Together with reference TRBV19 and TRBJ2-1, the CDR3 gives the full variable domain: DGGITQSPKYLFRKEGQNVTLSCEQNLNHDAMYWYRQDPGQGLRLIYYSQIVNDFQKGDIAEGYSVSREKKESFPLTVTSAQKNPTAFYLCASSIRYRGPGEQFFGPGTRLTVL.

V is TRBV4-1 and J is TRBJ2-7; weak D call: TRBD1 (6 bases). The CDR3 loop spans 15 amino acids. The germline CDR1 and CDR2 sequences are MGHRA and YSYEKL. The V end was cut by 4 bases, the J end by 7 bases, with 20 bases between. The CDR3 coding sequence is TGCGCCAGCAGCCGCGAGGGGGAACTGACGGGGGAGCAGTACTTC. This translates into CASSREGELTGEQYF.

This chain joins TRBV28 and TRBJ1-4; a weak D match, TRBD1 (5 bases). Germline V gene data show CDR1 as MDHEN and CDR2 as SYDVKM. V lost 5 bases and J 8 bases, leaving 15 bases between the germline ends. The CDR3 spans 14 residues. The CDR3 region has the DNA TGTGCCAGCAGTCCGGGTGCGGGGCCCGAAAAACTGTTTTTT. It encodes CASSPGAGPEKLFF.